This entry lists 21 T cell receptor beta chains sequenced from one sample in a study of monozygotic twins with inflammatory bowel disease. No DNA is given; TCRdb re-called the 5' RACE reads and lists each CDR3 protein once. This sample's table reports about 350,000 distinct CDR3 sequences. Sequencing input: blood. Receptors were obtained from a human donor with ulcerative colitis or Crohn's disease, or a healthy co-twin of an affected twin (not recorded which).

The gene calls are TRBV7-8 and TRBJ2-6; TCRdb's D gene call, TRBD1, goes unchecked for lack of DNA. The CDR3 is made up of 16 amino acids. The germline V gene has CDR1 SGHVS and CDR2 FQNEAQ. The CDR3 is CASSRDRFSGANVLTF.

The J gene is TRBJ2-7, the V gene TRBV28; no DNA is available, so the TRBD1 call from TCRdb remains unchecked. Germline V gene lookup returns CDR1 MDHEN and CDR2 SYDVKM. CDR3 length: 17 amino acids. This chain's CDR3 is CASSPQRPDRGTYEQYF.

This chain links TRBV9 with TRBJ2-3; TCRdb's D call, TRBD1, is unchecked because there is no DNA. CDR3 length: 15 residues. Germline CDR1 is SGDLS and CDR2 is YYNGEE. The CDR3 here is CASSVSPRSTDTQYF.

The chain joins TRBV28 to TRBJ2-4; TCRdb reports TRBD1, a call that lacks DNA to check it against. Per germline, CDR1 MDHEN and CDR2 SYDVKM. This CDR3 has 18 amino acids. The CDR3 is CASRQHNGGGVAKNIQYF.

The chain recombines TRBV25-1 with TRBJ2-3. Per the germline V gene, CDR1 is MGHDK and CDR2 is SYGVNS. The CDR3 is 11 amino acids. The CDR3 loop reads CASLTANTQYF.

The chain joins TRBV7-9 to TRBJ2-3; the D call from TCRdb, TRBD1, cannot be confirmed without DNA. Per germline, CDR1 SEHNR and CDR2 FQNEAQ (reference sequence). The CDR3 sequence is 17 residues long. The CDR3 protein is CASNPITGPRSGMAQYF.

The rearrangement links TRBV5-1 to TRBJ2-6; TCRdb reports TRBD1, a call that lacks DNA to check it against. The CDR3 length is 15 residues. Germline CDR1 is SGHRS and CDR2 is YFSETQ. This chain's CDR3 is CASSLGTIGANVLTF.

The chain recombines TRBV27 with TRBJ2-7; the TCRdb call, TRBD1, lacks DNA for checking. The CDR3 extends over 15 amino acids. CDR1 is MNHEY, CDR2 SMNVEV, per germline (reference sequence). This CDR3 reads CASSLSGTGSYEQYF.

The chain carries TRBV12-3 or TRBV12-4 and TRBJ1-4. This CDR3 comprises 14 residues. The CDR3: CASSLRGRNEKLFF.

The rearrangement links TRBV7-2 to TRBJ2-7; TCRdb outputs TRBD1, but without DNA this stays unchecked. This CDR3 region has 15 residues. Looked up from germline, CDR1 is SGHTA and CDR2 is FQGNSA. CDR3 loop: CASSFRASVSYEQYF.

V gene TRBV18 combines with J gene TRBJ2-5; the TRBD1 assignment by TCRdb is unverifiable without DNA. Germline V gene lookup returns CDR1 KGHSH and CDR2 LQKENI. The CDR3 loop spans 14 amino acids. The CDR3 is CASSDRGKAETQYF.

The CDR3 is CASSLWQNNEQFF. This chain joins TRBV27 and TRBJ2-1. Germline assignment: CDR1 MNHEY and CDR2 SMNVEV (reference sequence). CDR3 length equals 13 residues.

The V gene is TRBV18, the J gene TRBJ1-5. This CDR3 spans 13 amino acids. Germline CDR1 and CDR2: KGHSH and LQKENI. The CDR3 protein is CASSGEGMQPQHF.

This sequence joins TRBV12-3 or TRBV12-4 and TRBJ2-1; TCRdb names TRBD1, which stays unverified in the absence of DNA. CDR3 length: 15 amino acids. CDR3: CASSRDRGYYNEQFF.

The V gene is TRBV3-1, the J gene TRBJ2-2; TCRdb gives TRBD2 as the D gene, but with no DNA this cannot be confirmed. The germline gives CDR1 LGHDT, CDR2 YNNKEL (reference sequence). The CDR3 spans 16 residues. The CDR3 sequence: CASSQRTSGRAGELFF.

This chain uses TRBV30 with TRBJ2-7; TCRdb names TRBD2, which stays unverified in the absence of DNA. Per the germline V gene, CDR1 is GTSNPN and CDR2 is SVGIG (reference sequence). This CDR3 has 13 residues. CDR3 loop: CAWDSGGDYEQYF.

The chain recombines TRBV10-3 with TRBJ2-1; TCRdb's D call, TRBD1, is unchecked because there is no DNA. Germline CDR1 reads ENHRY; CDR2 reads SYGVKD. The CDR3 totals 15 residues. CDR3: CAISERGNGGDEQFF.

The chain recombines TRBV5-1 with TRBJ1-2; TCRdb's D gene call, TRBD1, goes unchecked for lack of DNA. The germline V gene has CDR1 SGHRS and CDR2 YFSETQ. The CDR3 length is 15 residues. CDR3 protein: CASHTGRQDLYGYTF.

This chain connects TRBV5-1 to TRBJ2-7; TCRdb's assignment of TRBD2 cannot be checked, as there is no DNA. From germline, CDR1 is SGHRS and CDR2 YFSETQ. CDR3 length equals 17 residues. This CDR3 reads CASSPGTSGTLIYEQYF.

The chain employs TRBV15 and TRBJ1-1; TCRdb names TRBD1, which stays unverified in the absence of DNA. Germline lookup yields CDR1 LNHNV and CDR2 YYDKDF (reference sequence). The CDR3 runs to 14 residues. The CDR3 here is CATSRTPLGTEAFF.

The V gene is TRBV27, the J gene TRBJ1-2. The CDR3 totals 13 residues. Germline V CDR1 and CDR2: MNHEY, SMNVEV (reference sequence). The CDR3 spells CASSQGGNYGYTF.